A selection of T cell receptor beta chains follows, all from one sample in a study of CD8 T cells in ankylosing spondylitis. Using its own MiXCR run on the 5' RACE reads, TCRdb lists one record per CDR3 protein. The table lists about 17,000 distinct CDR3 sequences, 8% to 9% of them singletons. Sequences were obtained from blood. The receptors here all came from a male donor with ankylosing spondylitis or in good health (not recorded which). The CDR3 runs from the conserved cysteine through the conserved F or W. The D gene is left open where the match is weak. Clone size, where shown, is once, few, many, or a class for clones that have expanded.

clone_size	v_call	d_call	j_call	cdr3_aa	cdr3_nt
few	TRBV7-9	TRBD1	TRBJ1-6	CASSLAGTASPLHF	TGTGCCAGCAGCTTAGCGGGGACAGCATCACCCCTCCACTTT
many	TRBV7-2	NA	TRBJ2-3	CASSLVDIRTDTQYF	TGTGCCAGCAGCTTAGTGGACATCAGGACAGATACGCAGTATTTT
many	TRBV28	NA	TRBJ2-3	CASSFGRGTDTQYF	TGTGCCAGCAGTTTTGGGCGGGGCACAGATACGCAGTATTTT
NA	TRBV12-3/TRBV12-4	TRBD1	TRBJ1-1	CATRQGWNTEAFF	TGTGCCACGCGACAGGGATGGAACACTGAAGCTTTCTTT
many	TRBV12-3/TRBV12-4	TRBD1	TRBJ2-6	CASSLGQGSGANVLTF	TGTGCCAGCAGTTTGGGACAGGGGTCTGGGGCCAACGTCCTGACTTTC
many	TRBV7-2	NA	TRBJ1-2	CASSSRTPKFYGYTF	TGTGCCAGCAGCTCCCGGACACCCAAATTCTATGGCTACACCTTC
many	TRBV27	NA	TRBJ2-2	CASSFITGELFF	TGTGCCAGCAGTTTTATAACCGGGGAGCTGTTTTTT
many	TRBV12-3/TRBV12-4	NA	TRBJ1-4	CASTPGLGGGEKLFF	TGTGCCAGCACCCCTGGACTGGGGGGGGGTGAAAAACTGTTTTTT
few	TRBV29-1	NA	TRBJ2-2	CSTTEANTGELFF	TGCAGCACTACAGAGGCGAACACCGGGGAGCTGTTTTTT
many	TRBV29-1	NA	TRBJ2-3	CSVGYSGKNTQYF	TGCAGCGTTGGATACTCGGGGAAAAATACGCAGTATTTT
many	TRBV12-3/TRBV12-4	TRBD2	TRBJ2-3	CASSSPGGLGPTDTQYF	TGTGCCAGCAGTTCTCCTGGGGGACTAGGGCCCACAGATACGCAGTATTTT
many	TRBV28	NA	TRBJ2-1	CASNGLSRGNEQFF	TGTGCCAGCAACGGGCTTTCCAGGGGTAATGAGCAGTTCTTC
NA	TRBV9	TRBD1	TRBJ2-1	CASSERMTGAYNEQFF	TGTGCCAGCAGCGAACGAATGACAGGGGCCTACAATGAGCAGTTCTTC
NA	TRBV7-6	NA	TRBJ1-4	CASSLNQGEKLFF	TGTGCCAGCAGCTTAAACCAGGGTGAAAAACTGTTTTTT
NA	TRBV20-1	TRBD2	TRBJ2-1	CSAPSPGGEYNEQFF	TGCAGTGCTCCCTCCCCCGGGGGGGAGTACAATGAGCAGTTCTTC
few	TRBV5-4	NA	TRBJ2-1	CASSMGDNEQFF	TGTGCCAGCAGCATGGGAGACAATGAGCAGTTCTTC
many	TRBV29-1	TRBD2	TRBJ2-1	CSVGAGGPVDNEQFF	TGCAGCGTTGGGGCGGGAGGCCCTGTCGACAATGAGCAGTTCTTC